This T cell receptor beta chain was sequenced during a study of blood T cell repertoires in COVID-19. Overall study: Acute and convalescent COVID-19 samples came from the United States, Italy and Spain. Sample material is recorded as cDNA or gDNA derived from T cells, B-cell-depleted T cells, or PBMCs.

Germline loops: CDR1 SGHRS, CDR2 YFSETQ. After removal of 3 bases from V and 5 bases from J, the junction contained 7 bases not matched to a gene. The CDR3 covers 15 residues. Original handling: Cell counts per sample came from amplifying reference gene primers. Assay used: immunoSEQ multiplex PCR; TCRdb lists only in-frame clones, some missing. That table supplies the V and J calls and clone size; D and trimming were determined from the DNA. The table includes approximately 130,000 clones, around 63% detected once. The receptor was isolated from a woman in her 70s with acute or convalescent COVID-19. Sample: peripheral blood. The gene calls are TRBV5-1 and TRBJ1-4; 7 bases are shared with TRBD1. CDR3 loop: CASSWSGTENEKLFF. The CDR3 coding sequence is TGCGCCAGCAGCTGGTCCGGGACAGAAAATGAAAAACTGTTTTTT. The whole variable domain, filled in from reference TRBV5-1 and TRBJ1-4, reads KAGVTQTPRYLIKTRGQQVTLSCSPISGHRSVSWYQQTPGQGLQFLFEYFSETQRNKGNFPGRFSGRQFSNSRSEMNVSTLELGDSALYLCASSWSGTENEKLFFGSGTQLSVL.